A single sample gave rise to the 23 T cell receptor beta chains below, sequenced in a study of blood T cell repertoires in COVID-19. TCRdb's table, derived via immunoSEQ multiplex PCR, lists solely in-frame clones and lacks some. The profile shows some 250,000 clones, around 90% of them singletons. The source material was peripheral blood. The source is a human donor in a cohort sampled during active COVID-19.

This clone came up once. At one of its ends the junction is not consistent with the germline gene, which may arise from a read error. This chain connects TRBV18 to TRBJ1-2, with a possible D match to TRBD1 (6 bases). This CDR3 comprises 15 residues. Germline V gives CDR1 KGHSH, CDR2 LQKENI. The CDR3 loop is CASSPPDREPGGYTF. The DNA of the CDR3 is TGTGCCAGCTCCCCACCGGACAGAGAGCCAGGCGGCTACACCTTC.

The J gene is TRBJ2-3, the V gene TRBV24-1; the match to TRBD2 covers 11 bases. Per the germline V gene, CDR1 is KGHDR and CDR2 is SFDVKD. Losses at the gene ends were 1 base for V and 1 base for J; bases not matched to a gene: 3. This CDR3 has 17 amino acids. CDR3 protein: CATSDFTTSGGTDTQYF. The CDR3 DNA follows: TGTGCCACCAGTGATTTTACGACTAGCGGGGGCACAGATACGCAGTATTTT.

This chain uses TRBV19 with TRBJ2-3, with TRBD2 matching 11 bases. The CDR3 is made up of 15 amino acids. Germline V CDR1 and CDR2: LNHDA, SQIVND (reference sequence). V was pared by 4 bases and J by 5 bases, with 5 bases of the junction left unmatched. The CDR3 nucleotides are TGTGCCAGTAGTACCCCCGGGACTAGCGGAGATACGCAGTATTTT. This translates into CASSTPGTSGDTQYF.

The CDR3 DNA follows: TGTGCCAGCAGCTTAGAGTCCAGGGTTGGAAACACCATATATTTT. Encoded protein: CASSLESRVGNTIYF. V gene TRBV7-9 combines with J gene TRBJ1-3; tentative D call: TRBD1 (5 bases). Germline V gene lookup returns CDR1 SEHNR and CDR2 FQNEAQ (reference sequence). This CDR3 comprises 15 residues. Trimming cost V 1 base and J 3 bases, with 10 bases left between them.

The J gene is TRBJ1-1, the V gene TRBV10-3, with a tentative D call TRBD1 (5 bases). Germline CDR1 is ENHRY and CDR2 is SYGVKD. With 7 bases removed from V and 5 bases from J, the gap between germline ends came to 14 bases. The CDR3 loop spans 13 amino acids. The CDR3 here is CAIIGAVGTEAFF. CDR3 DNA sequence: TGTGCCATCATAGGGGCGGTTGGGACTGAAGCTTTCTTT.

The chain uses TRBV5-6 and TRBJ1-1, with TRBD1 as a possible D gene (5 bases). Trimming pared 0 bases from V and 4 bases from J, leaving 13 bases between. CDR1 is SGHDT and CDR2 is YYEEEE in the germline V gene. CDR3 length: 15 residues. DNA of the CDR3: TGTGCCAGCAGCTTGGCGGCAGGGAGGGTCACTGAAGCTTTCTTT. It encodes CASSLAAGRVTEAFF.

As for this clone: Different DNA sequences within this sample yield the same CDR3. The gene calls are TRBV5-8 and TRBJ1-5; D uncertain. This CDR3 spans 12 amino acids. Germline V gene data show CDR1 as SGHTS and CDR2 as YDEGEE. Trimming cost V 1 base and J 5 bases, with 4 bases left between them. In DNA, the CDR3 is TGTGCCAGCAGCTTGCGTGATCAGCCCCAGCATTTT. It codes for CASSLRDQPQHF.

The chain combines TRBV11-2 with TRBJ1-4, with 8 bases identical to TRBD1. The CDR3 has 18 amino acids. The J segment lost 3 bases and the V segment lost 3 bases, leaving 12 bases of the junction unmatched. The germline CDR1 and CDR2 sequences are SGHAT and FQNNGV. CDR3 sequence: CASSFGRLGQGANEKLFF. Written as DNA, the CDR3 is TGTGCCAGCAGCTTCGGTAGGCTCGGACAGGGAGCTAATGAAAAACTGTTTTTT.

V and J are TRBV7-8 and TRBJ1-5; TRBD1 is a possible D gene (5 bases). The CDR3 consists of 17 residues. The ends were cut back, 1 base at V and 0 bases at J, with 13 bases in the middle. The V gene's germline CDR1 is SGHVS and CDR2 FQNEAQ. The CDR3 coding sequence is TGTGCCAGCAGCTTAGGAGGAGGGGTCTCTAGCAATCAGCCCCAGCATTTT. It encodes CASSLGGGVSSNQPQHF. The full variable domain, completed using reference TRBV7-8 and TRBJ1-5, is GAGVSQSPRYKVAKRGQDVALRCDPISGHVSLFWYQQALGQGPEFLTYFQNEAQLDKSGLPSDRFFAERPEGSVSTLKIQRTQQEDSAVYLCASSLGGGVSSNQPQHFGDGTRLSIL.

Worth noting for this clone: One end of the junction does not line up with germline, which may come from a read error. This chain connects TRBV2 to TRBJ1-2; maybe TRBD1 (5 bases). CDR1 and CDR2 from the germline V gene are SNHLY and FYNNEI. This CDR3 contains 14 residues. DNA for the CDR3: TGTGCCAGCAGTGAAAGGTCGAGCGAAGGGGCGTCCTTCTTC. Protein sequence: CASSERSSEGASFF.

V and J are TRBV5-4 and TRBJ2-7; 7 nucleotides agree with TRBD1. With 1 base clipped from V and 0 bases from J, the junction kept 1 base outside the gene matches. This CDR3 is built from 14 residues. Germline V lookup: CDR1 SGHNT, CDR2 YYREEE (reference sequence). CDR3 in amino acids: CASSLPGGSYEQYF. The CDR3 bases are TGTGCCAGCAGCTTGCCAGGGGGCTCCTACGAGCAGTACTTC.

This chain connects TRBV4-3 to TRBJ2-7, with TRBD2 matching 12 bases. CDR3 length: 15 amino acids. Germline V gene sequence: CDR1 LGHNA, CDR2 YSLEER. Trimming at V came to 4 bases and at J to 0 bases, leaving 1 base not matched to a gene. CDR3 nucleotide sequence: TGCGCCAGCAGCCCGGGACTAGCGGGCTCCTACGAGCAGTACTTC. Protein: CASSPGLAGSYEQYF.

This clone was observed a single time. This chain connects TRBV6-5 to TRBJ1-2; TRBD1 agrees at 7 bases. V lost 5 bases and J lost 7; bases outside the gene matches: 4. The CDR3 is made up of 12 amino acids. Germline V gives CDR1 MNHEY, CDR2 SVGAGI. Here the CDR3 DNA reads TGTGCCAGCAGTCGGACAGGTGGTGGCTACACCTTC. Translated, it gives CASSRTGGGYTF.

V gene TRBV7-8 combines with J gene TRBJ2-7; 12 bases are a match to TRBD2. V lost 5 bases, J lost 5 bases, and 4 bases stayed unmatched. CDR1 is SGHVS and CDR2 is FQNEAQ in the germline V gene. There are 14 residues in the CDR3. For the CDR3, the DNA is TGTGCCAGCAGCCGGACTAGCGGGACCCACGAGCAGTACTTC. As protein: CASSRTSGTHEQYF.

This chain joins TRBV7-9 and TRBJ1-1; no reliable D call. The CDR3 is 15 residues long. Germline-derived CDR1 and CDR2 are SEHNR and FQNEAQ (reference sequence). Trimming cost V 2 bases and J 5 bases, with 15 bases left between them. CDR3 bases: TGTGCCAGCAGCTTAAGGGTCTTGAGGGATACTGAAGCTTTCTTT. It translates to CASSLRVLRDTEAFF.

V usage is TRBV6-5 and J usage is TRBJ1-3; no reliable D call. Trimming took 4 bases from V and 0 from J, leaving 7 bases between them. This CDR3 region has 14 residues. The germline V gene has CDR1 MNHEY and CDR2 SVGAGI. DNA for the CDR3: TGTGCCAGCAGTTCGAGCATCTCTGGAAACACCATATATTTT. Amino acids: CASSSSISGNTIYF.

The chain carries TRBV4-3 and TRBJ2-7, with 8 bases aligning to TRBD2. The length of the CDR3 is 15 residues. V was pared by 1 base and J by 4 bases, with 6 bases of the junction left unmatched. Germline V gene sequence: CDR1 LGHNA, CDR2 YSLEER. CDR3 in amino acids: CASSQGTTSAYEQYF. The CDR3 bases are TGCGCCAGCAGCCAAGGCACGACTAGCGCTTACGAGCAGTACTTC.

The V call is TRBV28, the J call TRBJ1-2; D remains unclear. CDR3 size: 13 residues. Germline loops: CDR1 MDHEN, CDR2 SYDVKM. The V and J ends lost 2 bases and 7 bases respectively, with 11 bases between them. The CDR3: CASSLARRSGYTF. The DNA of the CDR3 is TGTGCCAGCAGTTTAGCCAGGCGAAGTGGCTACACCTTC.

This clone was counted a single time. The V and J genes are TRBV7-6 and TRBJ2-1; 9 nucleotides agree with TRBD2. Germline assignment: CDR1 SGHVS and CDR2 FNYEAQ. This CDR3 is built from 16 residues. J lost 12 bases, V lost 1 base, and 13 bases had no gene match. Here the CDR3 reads CASSLGRVTSGRRQFF. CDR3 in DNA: TGTGCCAGCAGCTTAGGGCGGGTGACTAGCGGTCGTAGGCAGTTCTTC.

The CDR3: CASSNQPTGGYNEQYF. The CDR3 DNA follows: TGTGCCAGCAGTAACCAACCGACAGGGGGGTACAACGAGCAGTACTTC. The chain couples TRBV6-2 or TRBV6-3 to TRBJ2-7, with TRBD1 matching over 9 bases. This CDR3 contains 16 residues. Per the germline V gene, CDR1 is MNHEY and CDR2 is SVGEGT. The V segment lost 5 bases and the J segment 5 bases; nucleotides outside the gene matches: 13.

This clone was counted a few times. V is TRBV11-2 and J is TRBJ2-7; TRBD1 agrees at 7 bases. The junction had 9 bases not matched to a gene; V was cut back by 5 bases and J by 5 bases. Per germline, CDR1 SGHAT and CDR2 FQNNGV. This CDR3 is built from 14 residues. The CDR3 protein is CASSDNRGYNEQYF. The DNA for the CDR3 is TGTGCCAGCAGCGATAACAGGGGCTACAACGAGCAGTACTTC.

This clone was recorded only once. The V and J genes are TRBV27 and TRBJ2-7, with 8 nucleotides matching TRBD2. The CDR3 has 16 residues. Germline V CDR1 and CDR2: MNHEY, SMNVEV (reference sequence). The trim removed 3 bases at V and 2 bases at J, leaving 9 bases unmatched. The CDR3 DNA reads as TGTGCCAGCAGTTTCTTCGGTAGCGGGGCCCCCTACGAGCAGTACTTC. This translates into CASSFFGSGAPYEQYF.

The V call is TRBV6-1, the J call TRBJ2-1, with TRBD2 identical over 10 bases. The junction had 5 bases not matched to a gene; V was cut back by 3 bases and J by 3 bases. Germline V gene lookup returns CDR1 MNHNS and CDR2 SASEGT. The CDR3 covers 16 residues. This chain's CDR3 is CASSDLTSGVYNEQFF. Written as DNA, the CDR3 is TGTGCCAGCAGTGACCTAACTAGCGGGGTCTACAATGAGCAGTTCTTC.